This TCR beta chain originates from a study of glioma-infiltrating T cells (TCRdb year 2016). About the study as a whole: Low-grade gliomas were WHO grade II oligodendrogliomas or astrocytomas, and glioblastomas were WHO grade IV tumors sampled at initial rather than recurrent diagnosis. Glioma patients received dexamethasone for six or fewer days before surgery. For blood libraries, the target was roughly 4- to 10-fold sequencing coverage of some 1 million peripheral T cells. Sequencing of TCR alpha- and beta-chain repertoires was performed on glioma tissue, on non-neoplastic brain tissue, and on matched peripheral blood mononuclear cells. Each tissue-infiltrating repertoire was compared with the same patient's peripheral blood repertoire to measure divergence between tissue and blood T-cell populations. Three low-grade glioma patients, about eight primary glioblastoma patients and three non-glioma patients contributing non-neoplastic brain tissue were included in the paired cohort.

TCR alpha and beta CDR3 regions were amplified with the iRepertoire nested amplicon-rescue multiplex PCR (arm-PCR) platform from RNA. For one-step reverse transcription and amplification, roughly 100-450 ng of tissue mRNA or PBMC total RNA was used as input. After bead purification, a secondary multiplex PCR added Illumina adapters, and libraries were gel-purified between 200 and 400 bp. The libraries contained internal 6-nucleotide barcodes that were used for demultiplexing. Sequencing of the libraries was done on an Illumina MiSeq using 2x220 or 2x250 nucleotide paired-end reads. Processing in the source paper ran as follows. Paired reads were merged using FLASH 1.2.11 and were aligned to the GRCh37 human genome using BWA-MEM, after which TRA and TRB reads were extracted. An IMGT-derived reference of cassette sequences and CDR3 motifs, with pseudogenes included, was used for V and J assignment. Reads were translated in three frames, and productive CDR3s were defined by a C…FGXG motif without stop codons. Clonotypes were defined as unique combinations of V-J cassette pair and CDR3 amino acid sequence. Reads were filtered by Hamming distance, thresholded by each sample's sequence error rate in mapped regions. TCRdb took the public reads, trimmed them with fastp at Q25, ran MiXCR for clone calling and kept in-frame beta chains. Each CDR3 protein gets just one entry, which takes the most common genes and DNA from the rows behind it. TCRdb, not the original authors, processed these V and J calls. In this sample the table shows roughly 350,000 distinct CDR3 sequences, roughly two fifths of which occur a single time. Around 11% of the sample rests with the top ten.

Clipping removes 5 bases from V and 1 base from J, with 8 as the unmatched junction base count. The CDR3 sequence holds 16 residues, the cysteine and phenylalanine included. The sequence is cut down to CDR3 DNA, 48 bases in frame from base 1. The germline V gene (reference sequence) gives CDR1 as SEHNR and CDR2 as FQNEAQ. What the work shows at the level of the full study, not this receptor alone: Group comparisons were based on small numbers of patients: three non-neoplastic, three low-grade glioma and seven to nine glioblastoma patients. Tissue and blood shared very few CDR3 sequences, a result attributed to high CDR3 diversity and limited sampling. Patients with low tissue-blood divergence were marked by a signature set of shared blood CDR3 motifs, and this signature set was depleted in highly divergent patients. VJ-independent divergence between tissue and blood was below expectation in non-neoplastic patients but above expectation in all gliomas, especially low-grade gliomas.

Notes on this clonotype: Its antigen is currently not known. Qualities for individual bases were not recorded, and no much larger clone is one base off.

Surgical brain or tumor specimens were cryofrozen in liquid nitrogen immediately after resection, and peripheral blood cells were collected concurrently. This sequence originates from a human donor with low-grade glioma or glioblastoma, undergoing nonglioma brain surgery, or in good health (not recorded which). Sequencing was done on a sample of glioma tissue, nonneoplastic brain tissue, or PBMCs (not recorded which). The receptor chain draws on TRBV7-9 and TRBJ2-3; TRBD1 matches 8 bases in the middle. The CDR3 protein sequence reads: CASSKVVRGRTDTQYF. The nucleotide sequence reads TGTGCCAGCAGCAAAGTGGTCAGGGGGCGCACAGATACGCAGTATTTT.